This TCR beta chain was captured by sequencing in a study of tumor and adjacent non-tumor tissue in lung cancer (dated by TCRdb to 2017 to 2018). As for the study more broadly: Patients with adenocarcinoma (roughly 12), squamous cell carcinoma (2) and small cell lung cancer (1) were included in the cohort. The 15 enrolled patients, of whom some 10 were men and 5 were women, were aged about 30 to 80 years and were diagnosed with TNM stage I to III disease. About 30 paired specimens, one tumor and one normal lung sample per patient, were profiled by TCRbeta CDR3 sequencing. In total, sequencing yielded over 95 million productive TCRbeta reads, which works out to an average of about 4.17 million reads per sample. Bulk TCRbeta repertoires were compared between lung tumor tissue and matched distant non-tumor lung tissue obtained from over 13 lung cancer patients. Results and caveats for the whole study, not just this receptor: With only roughly 14 patients in the cohort, the authors noted that larger samples and more detailed clinical data are needed. Neither the sequencing platform nor unique molecular identifiers are mentioned in the methods. Younger patients had significantly higher TCR diversity, and higher tumor TCR diversity was associated with shorter overall and disease-free survival. Because peripheral blood was not sequenced, the blood TCRbeta repertoires of the lung cancer patients in the study went unexamined. The top 100 clones accounted for a significantly larger cumulative portion of the repertoire in normal lung than in tumor tissue. Significantly higher TCR diversity (inverse Simpson) was observed in tumor tissue than in normal lung tissue (roughly 390 vs 170, P = 0.0075, Mann-Whitney U test).

Library generation was performed with multiplex PCR. Sequencing was performed on an Illumina HiSeq 2500. Following protocols modified from ARM-PCR, the researchers constructed TCRbeta libraries through three rounds of nested PCR with primers (Table S4). Before sequencing, PCR products in the 200-500 bp range were cut out of the gel and cleaned up using the QIAquick gel extraction kit. Turning to the authors' computational methods: Reads were cleaned with Trimmomatic, merged with FLASH into complete CDR3 sequences, and assigned to V(D)J germline segments with MiTCR. VDJtools was used to compute clonal diversity as the inverse Simpson's index. Productive reads were defined as in-frame sequences without a premature stop codon. TCRdb's own reprocessing of the public reads used fastp at Q25 and MiXCR and kept productive beta chains. Every entry covers one CDR3 protein and lists the most common genes and DNA from its rows. It is TCRdb's table, rather than the study itself, that gives the V and J calls and clone size. The sample table records roughly 150,000 distinct CDR3 sequences; around two thirds of these occur just once. The top ten constitute roughly 18% of the sample.

RNA was extracted from bulk unsorted tissue and checked for quality with a NanoDrop ND-1000 and an Agilent 2100. All donors had newly diagnosed lung cancer, had not received prior chemotherapy, and were admitted for thoracic surgery in China between August and November 2014. The study excluded patients who had received radiotherapy or chemotherapy before or who had another cancer at the same time. Pieces of surgical tissue measuring roughly 1-2.1 cm3 were kept in RNAlater solution and held at -80 degrees C until needed. Concerning this clonotype: Which antigen it targets is not known. At one end the junction does not follow the germline gene, possibly because of a read error.

CDR3 length: 16 amino acids, cysteine to phenylalanine. The retained sequence is limited to the CDR3, 48 bases, with the frame set at the first base. CDR1 and CDR2 were assigned from the germline V gene as SGHDT and YYEEEE. This sequence uses TRBV5-6 and TRBJ2-1; the D gene is perhaps TRBD2, on 5 matching bases. Sequencing input: lung tumor tissue. The origin of this receptor is a man between 60 and 75 years old with small cell lung cancer. The sequenced DNA: TGTGCCAGCAGCTTGGTGGGGAGAGGGTCCTACATTGAGCAGTTCTTC. This yields the protein CASSLVGRGSYIEQFF.